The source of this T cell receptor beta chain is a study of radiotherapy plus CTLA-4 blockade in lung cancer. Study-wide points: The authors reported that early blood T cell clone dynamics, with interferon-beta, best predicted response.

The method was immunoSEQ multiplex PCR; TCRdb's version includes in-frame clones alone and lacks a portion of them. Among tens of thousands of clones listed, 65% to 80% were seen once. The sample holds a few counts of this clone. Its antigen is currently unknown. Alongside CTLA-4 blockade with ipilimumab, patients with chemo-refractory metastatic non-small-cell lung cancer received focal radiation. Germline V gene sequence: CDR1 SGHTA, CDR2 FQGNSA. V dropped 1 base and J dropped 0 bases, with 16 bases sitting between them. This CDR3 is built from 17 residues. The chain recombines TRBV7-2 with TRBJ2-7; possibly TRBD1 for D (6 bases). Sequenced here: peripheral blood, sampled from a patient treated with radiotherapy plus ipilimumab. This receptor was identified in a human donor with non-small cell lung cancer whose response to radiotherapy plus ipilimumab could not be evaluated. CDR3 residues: CASSLGPPTGSSYEQYF. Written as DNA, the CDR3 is TGTGCCAGCAGCTTAGGTCCCCCCACAGGGAGCTCCTACGAGCAGTACTTC.